Listed here are 20 T cell receptor beta chains from one sample, sequenced in a study of response to subunit inactivated influenza vaccine. TCRdb redid the calling of the RT-PCR reads with MiXCR, one entry per CDR3 protein. This table has some 300,000 distinct CDR3 sequences, 22% appearing once. The sample in question was PBMCs from blood, obtained approximately 22 months after vaccination. The receptor set was obtained from a man between 50 and 75 years old who received an inactivated influenza vaccine.

This clonotype was recorded a few times. V gene TRBV12-3 or TRBV12-4 combines with J gene TRBJ1-4; unclear D gene. The ends were cut back, 2 bases at V and 4 bases at J, with 8 bases in the middle. The CDR3 spans 14 residues. The DNA of the CDR3 is TGTGCCAGCAGTTTAATTAAGAATAATGAAAAACTGTTTTTT. This gives the protein CASSLIKNNEKLFF.

The rearrangement joins TRBV6-2 or TRBV6-3 to TRBJ2-5; D gene uncertain. V shed 0 bases and J shed 7 bases, with 6 bases lying between them. The germline V gene encodes CDR1 MNHEY and CDR2 SVGEGT. The CDR3 length is 12 residues. The CDR3 nucleotides are TGTGCCAGCAGTTACTCGAAGGGGACCCAGTACTTC. This translates into CASSYSKGTQYF.

The genes are TRBV10-3 and TRBJ1-2; D unclear. V dropped 7 bases and J dropped 6 bases, with 15 bases sitting between them. In germline, CDR1 is ENHRY, CDR2 SYGVKD. The CDR3 consists of 13 residues. The CDR3 coding sequence is TGTGCCATCAAAGGCATCGTCCGCGATGGCTACACCTTC. Protein sequence: CAIKGIVRDGYTF.

The CDR3 protein is CASSWTSGQETQYF. CDR3 DNA: TGTGCCAGCAGCTGGACTAGCGGACAAGAGACCCAGTACTTC. The chain carries TRBV12-3 or TRBV12-4 and TRBJ2-5, with 10 bases that match TRBD2. V gave up 6 bases and J gave up 2 bases; unmatched junction bases: 3. CDR3 size: 14 residues.

This clonotype was recorded a few times. The CDR3 nucleotides read TGTGCCAGCAGTCAGAGGGGGCAGCGTTCCGGCTACACCTTC. It codes for CASSQRGQRSGYTF. The rearrangement links TRBV12-3 or TRBV12-4 to TRBJ1-2, with 7 bases that match TRBD1. The V gene end was trimmed by 5 bases and the J gene end by 8 bases; junction bases not matched to a gene: 11. There are 14 residues in the CDR3.

This clonotype was recorded at least ten times. The chain combines TRBV5-1 with TRBJ1-4; tentatively, D is TRBD1 (5 bases). The germline V gene encodes CDR1 SGHRS and CDR2 YFSETQ. The CDR3 has 15 residues. With 0 bases removed from V and 7 bases from J, the gap between germline ends came to 13 bases. The CDR3 region has the DNA TGCGCCAGCAGCTTGGGGCCGGGGGTCGGTGAAAAACTGTTTTTT. It encodes CASSLGPGVGEKLFF.

Worth noting for this clonotype: Its ends do not fully match the called genes, so a read error is possible. This chain uses TRBV2 with TRBJ2-4; D possibly corresponds to TRBD2 (5 bases). The CDR3 contains 15 residues. Germline lookup yields CDR1 SNHLY and CDR2 FYNNEI. The CDR3 region has the DNA TGTGCCAGCAGTGAAGACTTCCTAGCCAAAAACATTCGGTACTTC. It yields the protein CASSEDFLAKNIRYF.

This clonotype was counted only a few times. The J gene is TRBJ1-2, the V gene TRBV29-1; 7 nucleotides agree with TRBD1. After removal of 4 bases from V and 7 bases from J, the junction contained 6 bases not matched to a gene. There are 12 residues in the CDR3. Germline V gene sequence: CDR1 SQVTM, CDR2 ANQGSEA. The CDR3 is CSVGDSLPGYTF. The DNA for the CDR3 is TGCAGCGTTGGGGACAGCCTTCCTGGCTACACCTTC. The entire variable domain, with the rest obtained from reference TRBV29-1 and TRBJ1-2, is as follows: SAVISQKPSRDICQRGTSLTIQCQVDSQVTMMFWYRQQPGQSLTLIATANQGSEATYESGFVIDKFPISRPNLTFSTLTVSNMSPEDSSIYLCSVGDSLPGYTFGSGTRLTVV.

The V gene is TRBV20-1, the J gene TRBJ2-5; D assignment may be TRBD1 or TRBD2 (5 bases each). Trimming left V 5 bases short and J 5 bases short, with 15 bases between. This CDR3 has 13 amino acids. Germline assignment: CDR1 DFQATT and CDR2 SNEGSKA (reference sequence). Here the CDR3 reads CSAARELRETQYF. The CDR3, as DNA: TGCAGTGCTGCCAGGGAGCTAAGGGAGACCCAGTACTTC.

The chain is built from TRBV12-3 or TRBV12-4 and TRBJ2-1; D may be TRBD2 (6 bases). The V end was cut by 3 bases, the J end by 8 bases, with 14 bases between. The CDR3 spans 14 residues. Here the CDR3 reads CASSLETSKHEQFF. CDR3 DNA sequence: TGTGCCAGCAGTTTGGAGACTAGTAAGCATGAGCAGTTCTTC.

This clonotype was detected a few times. The V gene is TRBV3-1, the J gene TRBJ2-7, with D unresolved. Per the germline V gene, CDR1 is LGHDT and CDR2 is YNNKEL (reference sequence). The CDR3 length is 16 residues. The ends were cut back, 0 bases at V and 3 bases at J, with 15 bases in the middle. The CDR3 here is CASSQDATQLHYEQYF. CDR3 DNA sequence: TGTGCCAGCAGCCAAGATGCGACGCAGCTTCACTACGAGCAGTACTTC.

The chain joins TRBV27 to TRBJ2-7; 11 bases fit TRBD2. Germline trimming cut 2 bases from V and 2 bases from J; bases unmatched to any gene: 5. Germline V gene sequence: CDR1 MNHEY, CDR2 SMNVEV (reference sequence). The CDR3 has 16 residues. CDR3 region: CASSLIAGGGPYEQYF. DNA for the CDR3: TGTGCCAGCAGTTTAATAGCGGGGGGGGGACCCTACGAGCAGTACTTC.

This clonotype has more than one count but fewer than ten. This chain uses TRBV18 with TRBJ2-3; the match to TRBD1 covers 8 bases. Trimming took 4 bases from V and 6 from J; bases not matched to a gene: 9. The CDR3 extends over 15 amino acids. From germline, CDR1 is KGHSH and CDR2 LQKENI. CDR3 amino acids: CASSRLRDRSDTQYF. The CDR3 DNA reads TGTGCCAGCTCACGACTCCGGGACAGGAGCGATACGCAGTATTTT.

The J gene is TRBJ2-3, the V gene TRBV7-2; TRBD2 matches at 11 bases. The CDR3 covers 17 residues. Unmatched junction bases numbered 14, after V lost 7 bases and J lost 5 bases. The germline gives CDR1 SGHTA, CDR2 FQGNSA. This chain's CDR3 is CASTGRLAGYSGDTQYF. The DNA for the CDR3 is TGTGCCAGCACCGGCCGACTAGCGGGATACAGTGGAGATACGCAGTATTTT.

This clonotype was found a few times. As DNA, the CDR3 is TGTGCCAGCAGCAGTGGCGGGCTAACGCCTCTCTTATACAATGAGCAGTTCTTC. This sequence encodes CASSSGGLTPLLYNEQFF. This chain joins TRBV13 and TRBJ2-1; the D gene is possibly TRBD2 (5 bases). The CDR3 sequence is 18 residues long. V lost 5 bases and J 4 bases, leaving 24 bases between the germline ends. From germline, CDR1 is PRHDT and CDR2 FYEKMQ (reference sequence).

This clonotype was found a few times. V usage is TRBV11-2 and J usage is TRBJ2-2; D gene uncertain. This CDR3 has 14 residues. From germline, CDR1 is SGHAT and CDR2 FQNNGV. Trimming stripped 7 bases from V and 3 bases from J, with 12 bases between. CDR3 sequence reads: CASTPDRYTGELFF. The CDR3 DNA reads as TGTGCCAGCACCCCGGACCGATACACCGGGGAGCTGTTTTTT. The full variable domain, rest sourced from reference TRBV11-2 and TRBJ2-2, is EAGVAQSPRYKIIEKRQSVAFWCNPISGHATLYWYQQILGQGPKLLIQFQNNGVVDDSQLPKDRFSAERLKGVDSTLKIQPAKLEDSAVYLCASTPDRYTGELFFGEGSRLTVL.

In this sample, this clonotype turned up a few times. The chain recombines TRBV23-1 with TRBJ2-5, with TRBD1 identical over 9 bases. Being an ORF, TRBV23-1 has a function that is uncertain. V trimming: 9 bases; J trimming: 7 bases; junction bases outside the gene matches: 12. The CDR3 covers 14 residues. The CDR3: CASRGQGVYGTQYF. The CDR3, as DNA: TGCGCCAGTAGGGGACAGGGCGTCTACGGGACCCAGTACTTC.

In this sample, this clonotype turned up a few times. The chain combines TRBV28 with TRBJ1-5; tentatively, D is TRBD1 (6 bases). This CDR3 spans 15 amino acids. Germline V gene sequence: CDR1 MDHEN, CDR2 SYDVKM. V lost 2 bases and J lost 4, with 12 bases in between. CDR3 sequence (DNA): TGTGCCAGCAGTTTAAGGGGGACAAATAATCAGCCCCAGCATTTT. Its protein is CASSLRGTNNQPQHF.

This clonotype was seen just once. The chain has TRBV30 and TRBJ2-5; maybe TRBD2 (5 bases). The CDR3 totals 13 residues. V lost 5 bases and J 0 bases, leaving 10 bases between the germline ends. Germline CDR1 and CDR2: GTSNPN and SVGIG (reference sequence). CDR3 nucleotide sequence: TGTGCCTGGGAGGGTTCCTACCAAGAGACCCAGTACTTC. Encoded protein: CAWEGSYQETQYF.

This chain joins TRBV4-3 and TRBJ2-1; 7 bases map to TRBD1. CDR3 length: 15 amino acids. V shed 0 bases, J shed 2 bases, and the junction held 1 base outside the gene matches. Per germline, CDR1 LGHNA and CDR2 YSLEER. The CDR3 DNA reads as TGCGCCAGCAGCCAAGAAGGGACAGCCTACAATGAGCAGTTCTTC. This gives the protein CASSQEGTAYNEQFF.